The T cell receptor (beta chain) described here comes from a study of T-cell reconstitution after alpha-beta-depleted transplantation in children. Unique molecular identifiers tagged the TCRbeta library. Each CDR3 protein gets one entry after TCRdb re-called the PCR reads with MiXCR. The sample has about 360,000 distinct CDR3 sequences; more than 10% are singletons. The ends were cut back, 2 bases at V and 0 bases at J, with 14 bases in the middle. The CDR3 extends over 16 amino acids. CDR1 is ENHRY and CDR2 is SYGVKD in the germline V gene. Here the sequenced sample was PBMCs, taken from the stem cell graft. The clonotype comes from a human donor who donated a stem cell graft to a child with Fanconi anemia. The chain uses TRBV10-3 and TRBJ2-7; a possible D gene is TRBD2 (6 bases). CDR3 in DNA: TGTGCCATCAGTGAGAACTGGGGGACTTTCTCCTACGAGCAGTACTTC. This codes for CAISENWGTFSYEQYF.